This T cell receptor (beta chain) was captured in a study of blood T cell repertoires in COVID-19. About the study: COVID-19 samples from acute and convalescent phases originated in the United States, Italy and Spain. Sources were T cells, B-cell-depleted T cells, or PBMCs; the material itself was cDNA or gDNA.

V was pared by 3 bases and J by 5 bases, with 14 bases between. The CDR3 is 14 residues long. CDR1 and CDR2 (germline): MDHEN, SYDVKM. This clone was counted once. Study processing details: Reference gene primer amplification gave estimated nucleated cell counts. The assay was immunoSEQ multiplex PCR, and TCRdb's table has in-frame clones only and misses some. Clone size and the V and J calls come from that table; the DNA yielded D and trimming. Of 93,000 or so clones in the sample, over 75% were seen once. This clonotype was obtained from a human donor in a cohort sampled during active COVID-19. The chain combines TRBV28 with TRBJ2-7, with a tentative D call TRBD1 (6 bases). Sequenced: peripheral blood. The CDR3 loop is CASSFNRVGDEQYF. The CDR3 nucleotides are TGTGCCAGCAGTTTCAACAGGGTAGGGGACGAGCAGTACTTC.